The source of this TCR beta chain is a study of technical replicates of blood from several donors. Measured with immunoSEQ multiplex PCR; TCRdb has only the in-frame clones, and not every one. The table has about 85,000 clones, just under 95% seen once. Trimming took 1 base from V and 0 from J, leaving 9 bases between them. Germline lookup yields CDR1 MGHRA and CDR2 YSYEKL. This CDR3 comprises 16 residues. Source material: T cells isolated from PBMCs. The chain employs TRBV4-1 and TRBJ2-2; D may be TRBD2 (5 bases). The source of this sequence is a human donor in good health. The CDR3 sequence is CASSQGSGSNTGELFF. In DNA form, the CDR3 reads TGCGCCAGCAGCCAAGGATCGGGGTCGAACACCGGGGAGCTGTTTTTT.